What follows are 3 T cell receptor beta chains derived from one specimen sequenced in a study of T cells in Graves' hyperthyroidism and ophthalmopathy (dated 2019 in TCRdb). The library was produced with multiplex PCR. The sample was run on an Illumina HiSeq 2000. TCR beta CDR3 regions were amplified from RNA transcripts. For the first round of RT-PCR on the TCR CDR3, the HTBI primer set was used together with the Qiagen OneStep RT-PCR kit. TCRdb handled the public reads itself, with Q25 trimming in fastp and clone calling in MiXCR, and kept productive beta chains. Duplicate CDR3 protein sequences are folded into a single record with the most common DNA and genes. For this sample there are under 400,000 distinct CDR3 sequences; around 15% appear just once. The ten biggest clones cover around 20% of the sample. Specimen: blood. These TCRs come from an older woman with Graves' ophthalmopathy.

This clonotype was recorded at least ten times. V usage is TRBV7-3 and J usage is TRBJ2-3, with 8 nucleotides matching TRBD2. Germline CDR1 SGHTA, CDR2 FQGTGA. This CDR3 is 17 amino acids long. With V trimmed by 1 base and J by 6 bases, 12 bases remained unmatched. In nucleotides, the CDR3 is TGTGCCAGCAGCTTAAGAGGAGTAGCGGGAAGAGGTGATACGCAGTATTTT. Its translation: CASSLRGVAGRGDTQYF.

The table lists this clonotype with many counts. This chain connects TRBV20-1 to TRBJ2-7; tentative D call: TRBD1 (5 bases). Germline V gene data show CDR1 as DFQATT and CDR2 as SNEGSKA (reference sequence). The CDR3 contains 13 residues. V was shortened by 3 bases and J by 5 bases, with 14 bases between the two germline ends. CDR3 coding DNA: TGCAGTGCTAGGGAGACAGTCTTCGACGAGCAGTACTTC. The encoded protein is CSARETVFDEQYF.

The J gene is TRBJ2-1, the V gene TRBV5-1, with D unclear. The V gene lost 0 bases and the J gene lost 9 bases, with 10 bases spanning the gap. Germline V gene sequence: CDR1 SGHRS, CDR2 YFSETQ. This CDR3 spans 13 amino acids. The CDR3 sequence: CASSLAQWAEQFF. The CDR3 nucleotides read TGCGCCAGCAGCTTGGCCCAGTGGGCTGAGCAGTTCTTC.